These 18 T cell receptor beta chains originate from one sample sequenced in a study of graft-versus-host responses after intestinal transplantation. The assay was immunoSEQ multiplex PCR, and TCRdb's table has in-frame clones only and misses some. The sample contains about 85,000 clones, over 80% of which appear only once. The antigens these receptors bind are not known. Sample: unstimulated CD8+ T cells sorted from spleen or lymph node cells, taken before intestinal transplant. These receptors came from a human donor who received an intestinal transplant.

This chain links TRBV5-4 with TRBJ2-7; 8 bases agree with TRBD2. CDR1 and CDR2 (germline): SGHNT, YYREEE (reference sequence). There are 16 residues in the CDR3. J gave up 2 bases and V 1 base, and 8 bases lay outside the gene matches. The CDR3, as DNA: TGTGCCAGCAGCTTGAGGACTAGCCCCGTGCCCTACGAGCAGTACTTC. Protein product: CASSLRTSPVPYEQYF.

This sequence joins TRBV7-9 and TRBJ2-3, with 9 bases identical to TRBD2. Germline trimming cut 2 bases from V and 7 bases from J; bases unmatched to any gene: 13. From germline, CDR1 is SEHNR and CDR2 FQNEAQ (reference sequence). The CDR3 is 17 amino acids. DNA of the CDR3: TGTGCCAGCAGCTTAAATACCCTAGCGGGGCTCCTTAATACGCAGTATTTT. Its translation is CASSLNTLAGLLNTQYF.

V and J are TRBV11-2 and TRBJ2-3; the D gene is possibly TRBD1 (6 bases). The CDR3 contains 14 residues. V was shortened by 2 bases and J by 0 bases, with 6 bases between the two germline ends. CDR1 SGHAT and CDR2 FQNNGV come from the germline V gene. For the CDR3, the DNA is TGTGCCAGCAGCTTAACAGGGAGCACAGATACGCAGTATTTT. This sequence encodes CASSLTGSTDTQYF.

The chain combines TRBV7-9 with TRBJ2-3, with D possibly being TRBD1 (6 bases). CDR1 SEHNR and CDR2 FQNEAQ come from the germline V gene (reference sequence). V lost 5 bases to trimming and J lost 2 bases, with 14 bases between them. The CDR3 sequence is 15 residues long. CDR3 residues: CASSPVGANTDTQYF. CDR3 sequence (DNA): TGTGCCAGCAGCCCAGTGGGGGCCAACACAGATACGCAGTATTTT.

The J gene is TRBJ1-1, the V gene TRBV7-9; 7 bases agree with TRBD1. The CDR3 has 15 residues. From germline, CDR1 is SEHNR and CDR2 FQNEAQ (reference sequence). V shed 3 bases, J shed 1 base, and the junction held 5 bases outside the gene matches. The CDR3 is CASSFLRQGNTEAFF. The DNA for the CDR3 is TGTGCCAGCAGCTTCCTGCGACAGGGGAACACTGAAGCTTTCTTT.

The CDR3 sequence is CASSRWDGYGYTF. The DNA for the CDR3 is TGTGCCAGCAGTCGCTGGGACGGATATGGCTACACCTTC. The rearrangement joins TRBV6-1 to TRBJ1-2, with a possible D match to TRBD1 (5 bases). The CDR3 is 13 amino acids. V was clipped by 5 bases and J by 5 bases, with 12 bases between them. Germline CDR1 is MNHNS and CDR2 is SASEGT.

This clone has only a few counts. The V gene is TRBV5-6, the J gene TRBJ2-7; 9 bases match TRBD2. Looked up from germline, CDR1 is SGHDT and CDR2 is YYEEEE. The ends lost 3 bases at V and 5 bases at J; junction bases unmatched: 18. There are 18 residues in the CDR3. The CDR3 DNA reads TGTGCCAGCAGCTCGGACCGGACCTGGCTAGCGGGATTCCACGAGCAGTACTTC. It encodes CASSSDRTWLAGFHEQYF.

The V call is TRBV25-1, the J call TRBJ2-5, with 7 nucleotides matching TRBD1. The J call is uncertain, as TRBJ2-7 better fits the DNA end. This CDR3 has 13 residues. CDR1 is MGHDK, CDR2 SYGVNS, per germline. The CDR3 sequence is CASSEYTGAEQYF. The CDR3 region has the DNA TGTGCCAGCAGTGAATATACAGGGGCCGAGCAGTACTTC.

V and J are TRBV4-1 and TRBJ1-4; 9 bases match TRBD1. Germline values: CDR1 MGHRA, CDR2 YSYEKL. V shed 3 bases and J 6 bases; nucleotides not matched to a gene: 5. The CDR3 extends over 15 amino acids. CDR3 nucleotide sequence: TGCGCCAGCAGCCATTTCCGGGACAGGGATGAAAAACTGTTTTTT. Its translation is CASSHFRDRDEKLFF.

This rearrangement joins TRBV7-3 to TRBJ2-1, with TRBD2 identical over 8 bases. From germline, CDR1 is SGHTA and CDR2 FQGTGA. The CDR3 extends over 15 amino acids. Losses at the gene ends were 1 base for V and 4 bases for J; bases not matched to a gene: 3. The CDR3 DNA reads TGTGCCAGCAGCTTAAGCGGGGGGCTTTACAATGAGCAGTTCTTC. Its protein is CASSLSGGLYNEQFF.

The gene calls are TRBV28 and TRBJ2-7; D may be TRBD2 (5 bases). Trimming took off 10 bases at V and 5 bases at J, with 21 bases between the two ends. The CDR3 has 14 residues. In germline, CDR1 is MDHEN, CDR2 SYDVKM. The DNA for the CDR3 is TGTGCCACCGGCCTCGGGGTAGCTTTCAACGAGCAGTACTTC. This encodes CATGLGVAFNEQYF.

The chain is built from TRBV25-1 and TRBJ2-5, with TRBD1 identical over 10 bases. The CDR3 is 17 residues long. The germline V gene has CDR1 MGHDK and CDR2 SYGVNS. V was clipped by 1 base and J by 2 bases; unmatched bases: 7. The CDR3 reads CASSEFGTGEDQETQYF. The CDR3 DNA is TGTGCCAGCAGTGAATTCGGGACAGGGGAAGATCAAGAGACCCAGTACTTC.

This chain links TRBV7-9 with TRBJ1-2; TRBD1 aligns across 10 bases. V lost 1 base, J lost 3 bases, and 8 bases stayed unmatched. Germline-derived CDR1 and CDR2 are SEHNR and FQNEAQ (reference sequence). The CDR3 is 17 amino acids. In nucleotides, the CDR3 is TGTGCCAGCAGCTTAGGGACAGGGACAGGGGTGCACTATGGCTACACCTTC. Amino acid sequence: CASSLGTGTGVHYGYTF.

A few counts support this clone. Other DNA sequences from this sample encode an identical CDR3 as well. CDR3 region: CASREKGDTGELFF. The CDR3 nucleotides read TGTGCCAGCAGGGAGAAGGGGGACACCGGGGAGCTGTTTTTT. The chain carries TRBV6-4 and TRBJ2-2; possible D gene TRBD1, 6 bases. In germline, CDR1 is MRHNA, CDR2 SNTAGT. The CDR3 is made up of 14 amino acids. The V and J ends lost 6 bases and 3 bases respectively, with 11 bases between them.

This clone has a handful of counts. The chain uses TRBV7-9 and TRBJ1-1; 9 bases are a match to TRBD1. With 6 bases clipped from V and 4 bases from J, the junction kept 3 bases outside the gene matches. This CDR3 is built from 13 residues. Germline V CDR1 and CDR2: SEHNR, FQNEAQ (reference sequence). The CDR3 region has the DNA TGTGCCAGCAGAACAGGGGGCAGCACTGAAGCTTTCTTT. It translates to CASRTGGSTEAFF.

V usage is TRBV7-6 and J usage is TRBJ2-3; TRBD2 aligns across 14 bases. Germline CDR1 is SGHVS and CDR2 is FNYEAQ. This CDR3 has 17 amino acids. The V gene end was trimmed by 5 bases and the J gene end by 3 bases; junction bases not matched to a gene: 7. The CDR3 DNA follows: TGTGCCAGCAGCATCGGGACTAGCGGGGGCATGACAGATACGCAGTATTTT. This translates into CASSIGTSGGMTDTQYF. The full variable domain, its missing parts supplied by reference TRBV7-6 and TRBJ2-3, is GAGVSQSPRYKVTKRGQDVALRCDPISGHVSLYWYRQALGQGPEFLTYFNYEAQQDKSGLPNDRFSAERPEGSISTLTIQRTEQRDSAMYRCASSIGTSGGMTDTQYFGPGTRLTVL.

The rearrangement links TRBV6-1 to TRBJ2-2; no firm D call. V shed 8 bases and J shed 11 bases, with 12 bases lying between them. Germline V gene lookup returns CDR1 MNHNS and CDR2 SASEGT. The CDR3 has 11 amino acids. The CDR3 is CASGSEAELFF. The CDR3 DNA reads as TGTGCCAGCGGGTCGGAAGCCGAGCTGTTTTTT.

V is TRBV28 and J is TRBJ2-3; TRBD2 is a possible D gene (6 bases). Germline V CDR1 and CDR2: MDHEN, SYDVKM. The V and J ends lost 6 bases and 3 bases respectively, with 13 bases between them. The CDR3 consists of 14 residues. CDR3 coding DNA: TGTGCCAGCAGCCCGTGGGGGGAGACAGATACGCAGTATTTT. It yields the protein CASSPWGETDTQYF.